This entry is about one T cell receptor (beta chain). The data were taken from a study of blood T cell repertoires in COVID-19. TCRdb's copy holds only in-frame clones and misses some; the assay was immunoSEQ multiplex PCR. The sample has about 380,000 clones; roughly four fifths are singletons. This clonotype was obtained from a human donor with acute or convalescent COVID-19. The donor label of this sample is uncertain. The specimen was peripheral blood.

The CDR3 reads CASSLPAGASGRAEHRKGQYF. The CDR3 region has the DNA TGTGCCAGCAGCCTCCCGGCGGGGGCTAGCGGGAGGGCGGAGCATCGAAAGGGCCAGTACTTC. The chain carries TRBV3-1 (or the pseudogene TRBV3-2) and TRBJ2-5; 12 bases are shared with TRBD2. Germline V gene lookup returns CDR1 LGHDT and CDR2 YNNKEL (reference sequence). The CDR3 is 21 residues long. V gave up 4 bases and J gave up 10 bases; unmatched junction bases: 28.